This entry lists 28 T cell receptor beta chains sequenced from one sample in a study of T cell responses to AZD1222 COVID-19 vaccine. Only in-frame clones appear in the TCRdb table, and some are missing; sequencing was by immunoSEQ multiplex PCR. There are fewer than 150,000 clones in the sample; 80% to 95% occur only once, and about 3% lies in the top ten. This sample comprised peripheral blood, obtained on day 0 of AZD1222 vaccination. The source of these receptors is an adult in good health.

V gene TRBV19 combines with J gene TRBJ1-4; D unclear. The CDR3 length is 15 residues. Deletions cut 6 bases from V and 4 bases from J, with 15 bases between. Per the germline V gene, CDR1 is LNHDA and CDR2 is SQIVND (reference sequence). CDR3 in amino acids: CASSYSRQVNEKLFF. DNA of the CDR3: TGTGCCAGTAGCTACAGCCGCCAAGTTAATGAAAAACTGTTTTTT.

This clone was counted a single time. The chain combines TRBV7-9 with TRBJ1-6; D is perhaps TRBD1 (5 bases). Trimming cost V 2 bases and J 5 bases, with 10 bases left between them. Germline CDR1 and CDR2: SEHNR and FQNEAQ (reference sequence). The CDR3 runs to 15 residues. CDR3 sequence: CASSLRDRNNSPLHF. The CDR3 DNA follows: TGTGCCAGCAGCTTACGCGACAGAAATAATTCACCCCTCCACTTT.

The V call is TRBV11-3, the J call TRBJ2-7, with D tentatively TRBD1 or TRBD2 (5 bases each). The CDR3 is 14 residues long. V dropped 5 bases and J dropped 1 base, with 12 bases sitting between them. CDR1 and CDR2 from the germline V gene are SGHNT and YENEEA. This CDR3 is CASSPRGRSYEQYF. The CDR3, as DNA: TGTGCCAGCAGCCCCCGGGGACGGTCCTACGAGCAGTACTTC.

The J gene is TRBJ1-6, the V gene TRBV7-9; D gene uncertain. Looked up from germline, CDR1 is SEHNR and CDR2 is FQNEAQ (reference sequence). V gave up 1 base and J gave up 16 bases, with 11 bases separating them. The CDR3 extends over 12 amino acids. The CDR3 DNA follows: TGTGCCAGCAGCTTAGAGGGATACCTACTCCACTTT. This gives the protein CASSLEGYLLHF.

The genes are TRBV7-3 and TRBJ1-1; 8 bases agree with TRBD1. V lost 4 bases and J lost 5; bases outside the gene matches: 3. CDR1 is SGHTA, CDR2 FQGTGA, per germline. CDR3 size: 13 residues. The CDR3 coding sequence is TGTGCCAGCAGCTCACAGGGGGGTACTGAAGCTTTCTTT. It codes for CASSSQGGTEAFF.

The chain has TRBV28 and TRBJ1-1; 8 bases line up with TRBD1. Germline V gene data show CDR1 as MDHEN and CDR2 as SYDVKM. This CDR3 has 13 residues. With V trimmed by 7 bases and J by 1 base, 2 bases remained unmatched. The DNA for the CDR3 is TGTGCCAGCATGGACAGGGCGAACACTGAAGCTTTCTTT. Protein product: CASMDRANTEAFF.

This chain connects TRBV12-3 or TRBV12-4 to TRBJ1-2; perhaps TRBD1 as D (6 bases). V dropped 8 bases and J dropped 6 bases, with 13 bases sitting between them. The CDR3 has 12 amino acids. Written as DNA, the CDR3 is TGTGCCAGCGCCTTTACAGGGCATGGCTACACCTTC. This codes for CASAFTGHGYTF.

The genes are TRBV7-3 and TRBJ2-1; TRBD2 matches 11 bases. The CDR3 runs 14 residues. Germline CDR1 is SGHTA and CDR2 is FQGTGA. Trimming cost V 5 bases and J 5 bases; bases outside gene matches: 2. CDR3 sequence: CASSRGLADNEQFF. The CDR3 bases are TGTGCCAGCAGCCGGGGACTAGCGGACAATGAGCAGTTCTTC.

The V gene is TRBV10-3, the J gene TRBJ1-1; a possible D gene is TRBD1 (5 bases). This CDR3 is 13 amino acids long. Germline V gives CDR1 ENHRY, CDR2 SYGVKD. V lost 11 bases, J lost 0 bases, and 13 bases lay in between. DNA for the CDR3: TGTGCCTCATCCAGGGCAATGAACACTGAAGCTTTCTTT. It encodes CASSRAMNTEAFF.

This clone was seen more than once but under ten times. The genes are TRBV20-1 and TRBJ2-1, with 15 bases aligning to TRBD2. The germline V gene encodes CDR1 DFQATT and CDR2 SNEGSKA (reference sequence). This CDR3 spans 14 amino acids. The trim removed 3 bases at V and 8 bases at J, leaving 2 bases unmatched. CDR3 DNA sequence: TGCAGTGCTAGTGGGACTAGCGGGAGGTATGAGCAGTTCTTC. Translation gives CSASGTSGRYEQFF.

The rearrangement uses TRBV7-9 and TRBJ2-2, with D possibly called TRBD1 or TRBD2 (5 bases each). This CDR3 is built from 16 residues. Germline CDR1 and CDR2: SEHNR and FQNEAQ (reference sequence). V lost 4 bases to trimming and J lost 0 bases, with 12 bases between them. CDR3 protein: CASSSPGPTNTGELFF. The CDR3, as DNA: TGTGCCAGCAGCTCGCCGGGACCTACGAACACCGGGGAGCTGTTTTTT. Using reference TRBV7-9 and TRBJ2-2 for the parts outside the CDR3, the full variable domain is DTGVSQNPRHKITKRGQNVTFRCDPISEHNRLYWYRQTLGQGPEFLTYFQNEAQLEKSRLLSDRFSAERPKGSFSTLEIQRTEQGDSAMYLCASSSPGPTNTGELFFGEGSRLTVL.

The chain uses TRBV19 and TRBJ1-2; TRBD1 matches at 9 bases. Germline values: CDR1 LNHDA, CDR2 SQIVND (reference sequence). The V gene end was trimmed by 0 bases and the J gene end by 2 bases; junction bases not matched to a gene: 4. The CDR3 is 16 residues long. The CDR3 nucleotides are TGTGCCAGTAGTATAGATGGGGACAGGGAGAACTATGGCTACACCTTC. It yields the protein CASSIDGDRENYGYTF.

V usage is TRBV7-2 and J usage is TRBJ2-6, with D maybe TRBD1 (5 bases). V was clipped by 6 bases and J by 1 base, with 16 bases between them. Germline V lookup: CDR1 SGHTA, CDR2 FQGNSA. The CDR3 length is 17 residues. CDR3 sequence reads: CASSRRVRDSGANVLTF. Here the CDR3 DNA reads TGTGCCAGCAGTCGCAGGGTCAGGGATTCTGGGGCCAACGTCCTGACTTTC.

V is TRBV5-8 and J is TRBJ1-3; D unclear. Trimming stripped 4 bases from V and 2 bases from J, with 13 bases between. Germline loops: CDR1 SGHTS, CDR2 YDEGEE. The CDR3 spans 15 residues. DNA of the CDR3: TGTGCCAGCAGCATCGGGAGTTGGCCTGGAAACACCATATATTTT. This codes for CASSIGSWPGNTIYF.

This chain joins TRBV6-5 and TRBJ2-2; 9 nucleotides line up with TRBD2. CDR3 size: 15 residues. V trimming: 8 bases; J trimming: 6 bases; junction bases outside the gene matches: 10. Germline CDR1 and CDR2: MNHEY and SVGAGI. The CDR3, as DNA: TGTGCCAGCGGCGAGACAAGCGGGGGGCCCGGGGAGCTGTTTTTT. It codes for CASGETSGGPGELFF.

V usage is TRBV11-2 and J usage is TRBJ1-1; D call uncertain. CDR3 length: 14 amino acids. The V and J ends lost 0 bases and 3 bases respectively, with 8 bases between them. The germline gives CDR1 SGHAT, CDR2 FQNNGV. Written as DNA, the CDR3 is TGTGCCAGCAGCTTAGATGGCCAAGACACTGAAGCTTTCTTT. This sequence encodes CASSLDGQDTEAFF.

This sequence joins TRBV24-1 and TRBJ2-7; 9 bases align to TRBD1. J was trimmed by 4 bases and V by 4 bases; bases with no gene match: 16. Germline V CDR1 and CDR2: KGHDR, SFDVKD. The CDR3 consists of 18 residues. This CDR3 is CATSDKPGTGRGGYEQYF. CDR3 nucleotide sequence: TGTGCCACCAGTGACAAGCCCGGGACAGGGCGAGGGGGGTACGAGCAGTACTTC.

This sequence joins TRBV7-2 and TRBJ1-6; TRBD1 is a possible D gene (6 bases). This CDR3 contains 16 residues. Trimming took off 6 bases at V and 2 bases at J, with 14 bases between the two ends. From germline, CDR1 is SGHTA and CDR2 FQGNSA. The CDR3 sequence is CASSTTTGTYNSPLHF. The CDR3 coding sequence is TGTGCCAGCAGTACTACAACAGGGACCTATAATTCACCCCTCCACTTT.

The chain joins TRBV20-1 to TRBJ1-1, with D unresolved. This CDR3 region has 11 residues. CDR1 is DFQATT, CDR2 SNEGSKA, per germline (reference sequence). V shed 0 bases and J shed 4 bases, with 3 bases lying between them. The CDR3 DNA reads as TGCAGTGCTAGAGATGGCACTGAAGCTTTCTTT. This encodes CSARDGTEAFF.

This chain links TRBV6-5 with TRBJ2-7; 8 nucleotides align to TRBD1. This CDR3 spans 15 amino acids. Per germline, CDR1 MNHEY and CDR2 SVGAGI. Unmatched junction bases numbered 3, after V lost 2 bases and J lost 0 bases. The CDR3 region has the DNA TGTGCCAGCAGTTACGACAGGGGTGCCTCCTACGAGCAGTACTTC. It codes for CASSYDRGASYEQYF.

This rearrangement joins TRBV3-1 (or the pseudogene TRBV3-2) to TRBJ1-2; 10 bases fit TRBD1. The CDR3 runs 17 residues. J was trimmed by 4 bases and V by 0 bases; bases with no gene match: 8. Germline-derived CDR1 and CDR2 are LGHDT and YNNKEL (reference sequence). The CDR3 nucleotides are TGTGCCAGCAGCCAAGAAAGGCGGACAGGGGGTGGCTATGGCTACACCTTC. This encodes CASSQERRTGGGYGYTF.

This clone was seen a single time. The chain is built from TRBV6-5 and TRBJ1-1; 7 nucleotides line up with TRBD1. Germline CDR1 reads MNHEY; CDR2 reads SVGAGI. The CDR3 runs to 15 residues. Losses at the gene ends were 4 bases for V and 2 bases for J; bases not matched to a gene: 7. The CDR3 loop reads CASSSATGRNTEAFF. CDR3 nucleotide sequence: TGTGCCAGCAGTTCCGCGACAGGGCGCAACACTGAAGCTTTCTTT.

V is TRBV6-5 and J is TRBJ2-7; 9 positions match TRBD1. J lost 3 bases, V lost 0 bases, and 6 bases had no gene match. Germline CDR1 MNHEY, CDR2 SVGAGI. The CDR3 is 16 residues long. In DNA form, the CDR3 reads TGTGCCAGCAGTTACTCGAACAGGGGGCCCAACTACGAGCAGTACTTC. Translation gives CASSYSNRGPNYEQYF.

The V call is TRBV7-2, the J call TRBJ2-3, with a possible D match to TRBD2 (5 bases). The CDR3 covers 15 residues. Trimming took 5 bases from V and 2 from J, leaving 14 bases between them. Germline assignment: CDR1 SGHTA and CDR2 FQGNSA. CDR3 amino acids: CASSPSGRITDTQYF. The CDR3 DNA sequence: TGTGCCAGCAGCCCGAGCGGCAGAATCACAGATACGCAGTATTTT.

The V and J genes are TRBV6-5 and TRBJ2-1; D is possibly TRBD1 or TRBD2 (5 bases each). V was trimmed by 6 bases and J by 5 bases, leaving 11 bases between them. The CDR3 has 13 residues. CDR1 and CDR2 from the germline V gene are MNHEY and SVGAGI. CDR3: CASRTGPNNEQFF. CDR3 nucleotides: TGTGCCAGCAGGACGGGACCAAACAATGAGCAGTTCTTC.

V usage is TRBV6-6 and J usage is TRBJ2-1, with D perhaps assigned TRBD1 or TRBD2 (5 bases each). The germline CDR1 and CDR2 sequences are MNHNY and SVGAGI (reference sequence). V was cut by 2 bases and J by 7 bases, with 12 bases left in between. The CDR3 totals 14 residues. CDR3 DNA: TGTGCCAGCAGTTACGGGGACGGACGTAATGAGCAGTTCTTC. It codes for CASSYGDGRNEQFF.

The rearrangement uses TRBV4-1 and TRBJ2-5, with 8 bases that match TRBD1. Unmatched junction bases numbered 3, after V lost 2 bases and J lost 4 bases. The CDR3 has 14 amino acids. Germline loops: CDR1 MGHRA, CDR2 YSYEKL. Here the CDR3 DNA reads TGCGCCAGCAGCCAAAGGACAGGGAGAGAGACCCAGTACTTC. Residues: CASSQRTGRETQYF.

The chain uses TRBV12-3 or TRBV12-4 and TRBJ2-2; D gene unclear. Between the trimmed V and J ends, which lost 4 bases and 5 bases, there was a span of 8 bases. The CDR3 runs 13 residues. This CDR3 is CASSYELTGELFF. The CDR3 region has the DNA TGTGCCAGCAGTTACGAATTGACCGGGGAGCTGTTTTTT.